The next 10 T cell receptor beta chains were all read from a single sample in a study of blood T cell repertoires in COVID-19. The repertoire was sequenced with immunoSEQ multiplex PCR; TCRdb's copy has only in-frame clones and lacks some. The profile shows about 78,000 clones, under 80% of them singletons. What was sequenced was peripheral blood. The receptor set was obtained from a human donor in a cohort sampled during active COVID-19.

The chain couples TRBV2 to TRBJ2-7; weak D call: TRBD1 (6 bases). V lost 6 bases, J lost 2 bases, and 11 bases lay in between. Germline V gives CDR1 SNHLY, CDR2 FYNNEI. The CDR3 loop spans 13 amino acids. The CDR3 is CASSRQETYEQYF. The DNA of the CDR3 is TGTGCCAGCAGCCGACAGGAGACCTACGAGCAGTACTTC.

The J gene is TRBJ2-5, the V gene TRBV4-1; D is perhaps TRBD1 (5 bases). Looked up from germline, CDR1 is MGHRA and CDR2 is YSYEKL. Trimming removed 1 base from V and 5 bases from J, with 14 bases in between. This CDR3 has 15 amino acids. The CDR3 DNA reads TGCGCCAGCAGCCAAGGACAGTGGGGCCAGGAGACCCAGTACTTC. It encodes CASSQGQWGQETQYF.

Only a few counts were recorded for this clone. The chain combines TRBV7-9 with TRBJ2-1, with a possible D match to TRBD2 (6 bases). Germline-derived CDR1 and CDR2 are SEHNR and FQNEAQ (reference sequence). The CDR3 has 17 amino acids. Trimming removed 0 bases at V and 0 bases at J, with 12 bases between. The CDR3 sequence: CASSLATGESSYNEQFF. CDR3 DNA: TGTGCCAGCAGCTTAGCCACGGGGGAGAGCTCCTACAATGAGCAGTTCTTC.

The chain uses TRBV2 and TRBJ1-4; 7 bases are shared with TRBD1. Germline V gene lookup returns CDR1 SNHLY and CDR2 FYNNEI. The CDR3 loop spans 14 amino acids. V shed 7 bases, J shed 7 bases, and the junction held 9 bases outside the gene matches. CDR3 loop: CASILDRAGEKLFF. The CDR3 bases are TGTGCCAGCATTCTTGACAGGGCTGGTGAAAAACTGTTTTTT.

The chain has TRBV19 and TRBJ1-2, with TRBD1 identical over 7 bases. The CDR3 extends over 13 amino acids. J gave up 7 bases and V 8 bases, and 10 bases lay outside the gene matches. Germline CDR1 LNHDA, CDR2 SQIVND (reference sequence). CDR3 protein: CASGPTGVVGYTF. The CDR3 bases are TGTGCCAGTGGTCCTACAGGGGTGGTTGGCTACACCTTC.

The chain combines TRBV10-2 with TRBJ1-3; D uncertain. Germline V gene sequence: CDR1 WSHSY, CDR2 SAAADI. This CDR3 has 13 residues. Trimming shortened V by 5 bases and J by 0 bases, and 5 bases separated the two germline ends. This chain's CDR3 is CASSSSSGNTIYF. DNA of the CDR3: TGCGCCAGCAGTAGTAGCTCTGGAAACACCATATATTTT.

This clone has just a few counts. The chain has TRBV7-8 and TRBJ2-1; D possibly corresponds to TRBD1 (6 bases). Trimming took 2 bases from V and 0 from J, leaving 14 bases between them. The V gene's germline CDR1 is SGHVS and CDR2 FQNEAQ. CDR3 length equals 17 residues. The CDR3 DNA is TGTGCCAGCAGCTTATTCGGACAGCTTAGCTCCTACAATGAGCAGTTCTTC. Protein sequence: CASSLFGQLSSYNEQFF.

The chain links TRBV5-1 to TRBJ2-5; D may be TRBD2 (5 bases). The V gene lost 1 base and the J gene lost 3 bases, with 10 bases spanning the gap. There are 14 residues in the CDR3. Germline loops: CDR1 SGHRS, CDR2 YFSETQ. CDR3 DNA sequence: TGCGCCAGCAGCTTGCGGGGAACCGAAGAGACCCAGTACTTC. Its protein is CASSLRGTEETQYF.

J is TRBJ2-7 and V is TRBV11-2; no clear D. The V and J ends lost 0 bases and 6 bases respectively, with 9 bases between them. This CDR3 contains 13 residues. Germline assignment: CDR1 SGHAT and CDR2 FQNNGV. CDR3: CASSLDLGGEQYF. CDR3 sequence (DNA): TGTGCCAGCAGCTTAGATCTAGGCGGCGAGCAGTACTTC. The variable domain in full, with the rest retrieved from reference TRBV11-2 and TRBJ2-7, is EAGVAQSPRYKIIEKRQSVAFWCNPISGHATLYWYQQILGQGPKLLIQFQNNGVVDDSQLPKDRFSAERLKGVDSTLKIQPAKLEDSAVYLCASSLDLGGEQYFGPGTRLTVT.

This clone has just a few counts. The chain employs TRBV5-1 and TRBJ2-7; D possibly corresponds to TRBD2 (5 bases). V lost 0 bases, J lost 6 bases, and 10 bases lay in between. The CDR3 contains 13 residues. Germline V gene data show CDR1 as SGHRS and CDR2 as YFSETQ. The CDR3 region is CASSLGLTFEQYF. CDR3 DNA: TGCGCCAGCAGCTTGGGACTAACATTCGAGCAGTACTTC. Supplemented by reference TRBV5-1 and TRBJ2-7, the full variable domain reads KAGVTQTPRYLIKTRGQQVTLSCSPISGHRSVSWYQQTPGQGLQFLFEYFSETQRNKGNFPGRFSGRQFSNSRSEMNVSTLELGDSALYLCASSLGLTFEQYFGPGTRLTVT.